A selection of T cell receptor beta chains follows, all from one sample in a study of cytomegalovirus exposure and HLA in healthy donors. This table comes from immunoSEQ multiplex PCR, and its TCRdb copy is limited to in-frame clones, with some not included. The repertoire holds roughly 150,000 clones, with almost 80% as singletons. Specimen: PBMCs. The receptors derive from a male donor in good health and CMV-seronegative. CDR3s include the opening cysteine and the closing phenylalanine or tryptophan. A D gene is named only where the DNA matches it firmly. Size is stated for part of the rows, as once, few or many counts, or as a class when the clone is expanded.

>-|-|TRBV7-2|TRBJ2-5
TGTGCCAGCAGCTTAACTCTCAAGTTGGAGACCCAGTACTTC
CASSLTLKLETQYF
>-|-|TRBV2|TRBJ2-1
TGTGCCAGCAGTGACAGGTTCGATGAGCAGTTCTTC
CASSDRFDEQFF
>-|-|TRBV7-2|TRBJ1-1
TGTGCCAGCAGCTTAGTTCCAGGGTGGGACACTGAAGCTTTCTTT
CASSLVPGWDTEAFF
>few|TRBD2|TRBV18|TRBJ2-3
TGTGCCAGCTCTCGGACTAGCGGGGATACGCAGTATTTT
CASSRTSGDTQYF
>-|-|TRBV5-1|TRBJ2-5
TGCGCCAGCAGCTTGGTGGGACTTGGGGAGACCCAGTACTTC
CASSLVGLGETQYF
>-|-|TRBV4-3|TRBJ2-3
TGCGCCAGCAGCCAAGAGTCCCAGCAGCGTGTAGGCCCAATCACAGATACGCAGTATTTT
CASSQESQQRVGPITDTQYF
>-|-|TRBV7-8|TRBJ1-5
TGTGCCAGCAGCTTAGCAGGGGTGAGGACCAATCAGCCCCAGCATTTT
CASSLAGVRTNQPQHF
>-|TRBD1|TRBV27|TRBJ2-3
TGTGCCAGCAGTTTGTCACAGGGGCTTACGCAGTATTTT
CASSLSQGLTQYF
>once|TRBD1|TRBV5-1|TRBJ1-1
TGCGCCAGCAGCGGGGCGACAGGGGGCGCGTCCCTGAACACTGAAGCTTTCTTT
CASSGATGGASLNTEAFF
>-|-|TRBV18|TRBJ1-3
TGTGCCAGCTCACCACCTTCCAGGGCCTCTGGAAACACCATATATTTT
CASSPPSRASGNTIYF
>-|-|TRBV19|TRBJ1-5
TGTGCCAGTAGTCCTGACGGGAACAATCAGCCCCAGCATTTT
CASSPDGNNQPQHF
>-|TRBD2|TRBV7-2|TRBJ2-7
TGTGCCAGCAGCTTAGGGACTAGCGGCTCCTACGAGCAGTACTTC
CASSLGTSGSYEQYF
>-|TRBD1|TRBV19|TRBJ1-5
TGTGCCAGTAGCCTCGTCACAGGGGGCGGTCAGCCCCAGCATTTT
CASSLVTGGGQPQHF
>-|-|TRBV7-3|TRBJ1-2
TGTGCCAGCAGCTCCTCGACGGAGTCTTATGGCTACACCTTC
CASSSSTESYGYTF
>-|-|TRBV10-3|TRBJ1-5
TGTGCCACCTCCGACAGGCCGGAAAGCAATCAGCCCCAGCATTTT
CATSDRPESNQPQHF
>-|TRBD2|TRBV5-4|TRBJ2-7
TGTGCCAGCAGCTTCGGGACTAGCGGGGGGGGCCGTGGCGAGCAGTACTTC
CASSFGTSGGGRGEQYF
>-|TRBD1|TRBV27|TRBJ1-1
TGTGCCAGCGGAAAAGGGACAGGGGGCACTGAAGCTTTCTTT
CASGKGTGGTEAFF
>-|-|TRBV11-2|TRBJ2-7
TGTGCCAGCAGCTTCGGGGGGCCCTACGAGCAGTACTTC
CASSFGGPYEQYF
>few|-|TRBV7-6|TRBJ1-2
TGTGCCAGCAGCTTAGCGGACGGGGGGACTCTCACCTTC
CASSLADGGTLTF
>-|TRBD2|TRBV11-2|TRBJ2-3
TGTGCCAGCAGCTTAGGCCTAGCGGGGCGCACAGATACGCAGTATTTT
CASSLGLAGRTDTQYF
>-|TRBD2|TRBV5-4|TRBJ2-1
TGTGCCAGCAGCTTGGTGGGGGGGAATGAGCAGTTCTTC
CASSLVGGNEQFF
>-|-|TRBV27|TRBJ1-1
TGTGCCAGCAGTCAATCGGGGGGGTTCGGCGCTGAAGCTTTCTTT
CASSQSGGFGAEAFF
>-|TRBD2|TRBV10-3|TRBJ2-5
TGTGCCGTCTTAGCGGGGAACCAAGAGACCCAGTACTTC
CAVLAGNQETQYF
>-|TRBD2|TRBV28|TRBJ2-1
TGTGCCAGCAGTTTAACCCCGGGACTAGCGGGAGTTTCGGGCAATGAGCAGTTCTTC
CASSLTPGLAGVSGNEQFF
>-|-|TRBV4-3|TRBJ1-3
TGCGCCAGCAGCCAAGACCTCGCGGCGGGATACAACACCATATATTTT
CASSQDLAAGYNTIYF
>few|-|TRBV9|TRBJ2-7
TGTGCCAGCAGCTCAAGTGGAGATTCCTACGAGCAGTACTTC
CASSSSGDSYEQYF
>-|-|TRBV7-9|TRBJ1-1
TGTGCCAGCAGCCCGGGAGGGCAATTTGGGGCTGAAGCTTTCTTT
CASSPGGQFGAEAFF